One TCR beta chain is described in this entry. Per the original data handling: Estimates of nucleated cell counts were drawn from the amplification of reference gene primers. Only in-frame clones appear in the TCRdb table, and some are missing; sequencing was by immunoSEQ multiplex PCR. That table supplies the V and J calls and clone size; D and trimming were determined from the DNA. The table has more than 65,000 clones, roughly 80% seen once. This sample is drawn from a study of blood T cell repertoires in COVID-19. Across the whole study: Specimens from acute and convalescent COVID-19 originated in the United States, Italy and Spain.

This CDR3 spans 16 amino acids. The germline V gene encodes CDR1 LGHNA and CDR2 YNFKEQ. V was trimmed by 1 base and J by 0 bases, leaving 10 bases between them. The chain recombines TRBV4-2 with TRBJ2-1; the D gene is possibly TRBD1 (6 bases). This receptor was identified in a woman of 80 years or more with acute or convalescent COVID-19. The sequencing input was peripheral blood. In nucleotides, the CDR3 is TGTGCCAGCAGCCAAGGGACAGCGAACTCCTACAATGAGCAGTTCTTC. It yields the protein CASSQGTANSYNEQFF.